This TCR beta chain was observed in a study of T-cell memory formation after mild COVID-19. Study-level findings and limits: Some clones that responded were present in memory (sampled pre-infection), which suggests cross-reactive memory joined. A second wave expanding day 15 to 37 was CD4+-biased; contracting clones were balanced. The study found contracting CD4+ clones mainly in CM and EM and contracting CD8+ clones in EMRA.

Germline values: CDR1 SGHVS, CDR2 FQNEAQ. V shed 8 bases, J shed 6 bases, and the junction held 11 bases outside the gene matches. CDR3 length equals 16 residues. This clonotype was counted between two and nine times. Antigen unknown. Using constant-segment primers, 5'RACE produced TCR alpha and TCR beta cDNA libraries carrying sample barcodes and UMIs. MiXCR, applied by TCRdb to the 5' RACE reads, yields one record per CDR3 protein. Of roughly 370,000 distinct CDR3 sequences in the sample, roughly 15% are singletons; the top ten hold 20% to 25%. The specimen was PBMCs or a T cell subset sorted from them (not recorded which). This sequence originates from a man aged 18 to 30 who had mild COVID-19 (a few samples of this study predate the infection). Cell type and time point are not known. The chain combines TRBV7-8 with TRBJ2-1; 12 nucleotides match TRBD2. In nucleotides, the CDR3 is TGTGCCAGCCTCGAGCCCCTAGCGGGGGGGGTCAATGAGCAGTTCTTC. Amino acids: CASLEPLAGGVNEQFF.